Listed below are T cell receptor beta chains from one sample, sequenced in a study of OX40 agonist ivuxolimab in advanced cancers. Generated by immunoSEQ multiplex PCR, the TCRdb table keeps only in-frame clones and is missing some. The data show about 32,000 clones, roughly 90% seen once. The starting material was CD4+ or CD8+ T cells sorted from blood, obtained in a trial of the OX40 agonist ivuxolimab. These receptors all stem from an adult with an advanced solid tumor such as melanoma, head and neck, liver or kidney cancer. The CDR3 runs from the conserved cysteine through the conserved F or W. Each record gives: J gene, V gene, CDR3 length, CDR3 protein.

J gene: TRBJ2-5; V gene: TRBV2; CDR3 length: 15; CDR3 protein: CASSDSGNLVETQYF
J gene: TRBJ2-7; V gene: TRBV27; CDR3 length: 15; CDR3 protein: CASSLSSGTVYEQYF
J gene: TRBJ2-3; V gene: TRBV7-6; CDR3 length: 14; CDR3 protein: CASSLGTDTDTQYF
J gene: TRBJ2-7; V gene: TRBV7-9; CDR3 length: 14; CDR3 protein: CASSLAGLYYEQYF
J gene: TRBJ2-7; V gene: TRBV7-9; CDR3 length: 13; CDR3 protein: CASSPSGIYEQYF
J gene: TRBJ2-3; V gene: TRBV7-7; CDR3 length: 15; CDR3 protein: CASSLGGSRADTQYF
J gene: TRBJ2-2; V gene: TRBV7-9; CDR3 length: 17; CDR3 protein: CASDLAGGRVNTGELFF
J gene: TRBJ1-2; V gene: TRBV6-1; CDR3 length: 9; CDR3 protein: CATADGYTF
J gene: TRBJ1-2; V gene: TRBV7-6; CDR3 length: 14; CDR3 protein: CASSSLGTGIGYTF
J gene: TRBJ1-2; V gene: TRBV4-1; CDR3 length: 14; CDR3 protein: CASSQDSTDYGYTF